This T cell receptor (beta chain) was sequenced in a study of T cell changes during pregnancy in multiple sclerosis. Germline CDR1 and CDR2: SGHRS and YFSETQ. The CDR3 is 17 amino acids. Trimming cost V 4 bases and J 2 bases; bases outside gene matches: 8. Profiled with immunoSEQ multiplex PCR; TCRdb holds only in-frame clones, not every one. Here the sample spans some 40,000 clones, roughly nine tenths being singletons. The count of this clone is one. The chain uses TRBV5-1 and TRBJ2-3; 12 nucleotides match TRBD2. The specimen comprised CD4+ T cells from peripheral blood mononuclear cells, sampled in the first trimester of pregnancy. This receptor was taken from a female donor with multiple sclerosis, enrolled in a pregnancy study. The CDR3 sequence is CASSPPGLAGLTDTQYF. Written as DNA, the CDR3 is TGCGCCAGCAGCCCCCCTGGACTAGCGGGACTCACAGATACGCAGTATTTT. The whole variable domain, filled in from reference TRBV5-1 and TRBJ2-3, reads KAGVTQTPRYLIKTRGQQVTLSCSPISGHRSVSWYQQTPGQGLQFLFEYFSETQRNKGNFPGRFSGRQFSNSRSEMNVSTLELGDSALYLCASSPPGLAGLTDTQYFGPGTRLTVL.